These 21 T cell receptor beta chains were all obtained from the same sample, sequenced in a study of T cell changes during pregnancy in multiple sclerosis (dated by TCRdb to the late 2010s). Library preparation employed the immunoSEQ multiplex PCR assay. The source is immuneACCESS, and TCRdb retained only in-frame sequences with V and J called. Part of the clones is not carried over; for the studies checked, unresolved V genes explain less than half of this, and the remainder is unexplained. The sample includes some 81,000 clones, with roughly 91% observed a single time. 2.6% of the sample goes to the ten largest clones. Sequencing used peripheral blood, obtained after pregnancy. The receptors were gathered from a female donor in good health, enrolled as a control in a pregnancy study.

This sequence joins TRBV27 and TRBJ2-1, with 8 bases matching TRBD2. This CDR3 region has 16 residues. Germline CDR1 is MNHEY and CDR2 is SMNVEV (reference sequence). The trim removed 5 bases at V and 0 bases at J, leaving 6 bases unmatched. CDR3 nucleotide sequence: TGTGCCAGCAGTCTTAGCGGGGCGAGCTCCTACAATGAGCAGTTCTTC. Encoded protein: CASSLSGASSYNEQFF.

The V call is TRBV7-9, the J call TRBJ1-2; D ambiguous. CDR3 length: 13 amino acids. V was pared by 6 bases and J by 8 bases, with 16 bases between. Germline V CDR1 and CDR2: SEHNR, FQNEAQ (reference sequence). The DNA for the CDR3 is TGTGCCAGCAGGAATGACTACTCGGGGGGCTACACCTTC. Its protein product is CASRNDYSGGYTF.

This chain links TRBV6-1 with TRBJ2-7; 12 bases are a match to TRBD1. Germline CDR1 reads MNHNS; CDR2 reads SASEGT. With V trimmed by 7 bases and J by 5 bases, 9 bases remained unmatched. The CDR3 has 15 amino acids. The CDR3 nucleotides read TGTGCCAGCATTCCCGGGACAGGGGGCGTGGACGAGCAGTACTTC. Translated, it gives CASIPGTGGVDEQYF.

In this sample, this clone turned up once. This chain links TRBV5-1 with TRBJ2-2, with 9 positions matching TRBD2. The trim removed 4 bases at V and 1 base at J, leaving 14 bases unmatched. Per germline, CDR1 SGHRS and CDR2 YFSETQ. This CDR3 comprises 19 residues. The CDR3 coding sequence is TGCGCCAGCAGCCCTGATGTACCATTGACTAGCGGGAACACCGGGGAGCTGTTTTTT. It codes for CASSPDVPLTSGNTGELFF.

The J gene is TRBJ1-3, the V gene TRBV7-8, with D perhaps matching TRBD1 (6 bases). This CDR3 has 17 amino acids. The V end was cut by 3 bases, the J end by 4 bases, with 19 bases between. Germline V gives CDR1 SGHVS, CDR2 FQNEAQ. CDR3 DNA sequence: TGTGCCAGCAGCTTCTCCCGCCAGGGGTTCGCCGGAAACACCATATATTTT. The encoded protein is CASSFSRQGFAGNTIYF.

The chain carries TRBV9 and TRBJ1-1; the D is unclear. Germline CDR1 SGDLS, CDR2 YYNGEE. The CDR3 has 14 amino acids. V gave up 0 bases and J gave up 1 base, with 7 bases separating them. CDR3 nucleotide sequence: TGTGCCAGCAGCGTAGATTGGAGGAACACTGAAGCTTTCTTT. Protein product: CASSVDWRNTEAFF.

The CDR3 coding sequence is TGTGCCAGAAGCTTGAGGTTGGTAGGGAGCTATGGCTACACCTTC. It translates to CARSLRLVGSYGYTF. The chain is built from TRBV5-3 and TRBJ1-2; D is unresolved. TRBV5-3 counts as an open reading frame of uncertain function. The CDR3 is made up of 15 amino acids. Trimming stripped 1 base from V and 4 bases from J, with 14 bases between.

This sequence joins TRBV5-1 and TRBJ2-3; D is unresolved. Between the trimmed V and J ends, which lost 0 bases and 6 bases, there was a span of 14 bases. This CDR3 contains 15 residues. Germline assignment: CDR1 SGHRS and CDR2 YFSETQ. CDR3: CASSLVGEPPDTQYF. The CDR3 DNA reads TGCGCCAGCAGCTTGGTAGGAGAGCCCCCGGATACGCAGTATTTT.

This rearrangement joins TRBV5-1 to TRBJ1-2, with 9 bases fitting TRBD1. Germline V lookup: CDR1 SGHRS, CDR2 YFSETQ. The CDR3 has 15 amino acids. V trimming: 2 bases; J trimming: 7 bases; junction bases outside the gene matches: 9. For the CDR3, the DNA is TGCGCCAGCAGCTTAGGGGACAGGGATGGGTCTGGCTACACCTTC. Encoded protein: CASSLGDRDGSGYTF.

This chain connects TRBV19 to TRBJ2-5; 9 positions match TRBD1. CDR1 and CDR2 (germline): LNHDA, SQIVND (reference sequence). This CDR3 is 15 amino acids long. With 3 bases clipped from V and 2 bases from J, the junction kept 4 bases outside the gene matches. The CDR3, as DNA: TGTGCCAGTAGTATGGACAGGGGAGGGCAAGAGACCCAGTACTTC. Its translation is CASSMDRGGQETQYF.

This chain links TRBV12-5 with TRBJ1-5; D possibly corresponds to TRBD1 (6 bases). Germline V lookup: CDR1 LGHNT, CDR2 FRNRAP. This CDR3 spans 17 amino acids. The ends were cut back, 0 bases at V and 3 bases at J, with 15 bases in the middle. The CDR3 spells CASGLVRGGLNNQPQHF. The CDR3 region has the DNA TGTGCTAGTGGTTTGGTAAGAGGGGGTTTAAACAATCAGCCCCAGCATTTT.

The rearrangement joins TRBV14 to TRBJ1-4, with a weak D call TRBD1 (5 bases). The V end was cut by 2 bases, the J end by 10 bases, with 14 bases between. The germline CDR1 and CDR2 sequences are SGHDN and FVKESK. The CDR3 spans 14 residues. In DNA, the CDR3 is TGTGCCAGCAGCCAACTGAGGTTCGGGGGAAAACTGTTTTTT. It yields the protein CASSQLRFGGKLFF.

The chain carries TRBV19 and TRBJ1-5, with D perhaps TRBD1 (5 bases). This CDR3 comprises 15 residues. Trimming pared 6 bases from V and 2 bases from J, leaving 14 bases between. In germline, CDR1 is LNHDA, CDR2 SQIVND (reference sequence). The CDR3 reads CASSDTGRGNQPQHF. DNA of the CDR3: TGTGCCAGTAGCGACACCGGCAGGGGCAATCAGCCCCAGCATTTT. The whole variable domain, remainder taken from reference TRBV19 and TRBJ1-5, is DGGITQSPKYLFRKEGQNVTLSCEQNLNHDAMYWYRQDPGQGLRLIYYSQIVNDFQKGDIAEGYSVSREKKESFPLTVTSAQKNPTAFYLCASSDTGRGNQPQHFGDGTRLSIL.

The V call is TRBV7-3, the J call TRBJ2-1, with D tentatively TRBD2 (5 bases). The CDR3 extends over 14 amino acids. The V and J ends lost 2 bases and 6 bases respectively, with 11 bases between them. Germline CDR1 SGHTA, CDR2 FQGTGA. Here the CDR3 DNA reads TGTGCCAGCAGCTTAGGTGGGAGCCCCAATGAGCAGTTCTTC. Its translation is CASSLGGSPNEQFF.

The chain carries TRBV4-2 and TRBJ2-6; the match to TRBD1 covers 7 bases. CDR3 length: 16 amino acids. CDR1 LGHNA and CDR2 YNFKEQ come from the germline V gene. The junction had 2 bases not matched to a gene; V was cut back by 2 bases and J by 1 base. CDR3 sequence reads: CASSQPTGSGANVLTF. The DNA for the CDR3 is TGTGCCAGCAGCCAACCGACAGGGTCTGGGGCCAACGTCCTGACTTTC.

The CDR3 reads CASSAPGTGGYEQYF. As DNA, the CDR3 is TGTGCCAGCAGTGCCCCCGGGACAGGGGGGTACGAGCAGTACTTC. The chain uses TRBV25-1 and TRBJ2-7; 11 bases are shared with TRBD1. Germline CDR1 reads MGHDK; CDR2 reads SYGVNS. This CDR3 comprises 15 residues. Trimming took 4 bases from V and 4 from J; bases not matched to a gene: 6.

In DNA form, the CDR3 reads TGCGCCAGCAACCCTTTAGCGGAGGCGGGGGCAGATACGCAGTATTTT. Encoded protein: CASNPLAEAGADTQYF. The V and J genes are TRBV10-2 and TRBJ2-3, with 7 bases lining up with TRBD2. The germline gives CDR1 WSHSY, CDR2 SAAADI. The CDR3 totals 16 residues. The V and J ends lost 7 bases and 4 bases, in that order; junction bases with no gene match: 14.

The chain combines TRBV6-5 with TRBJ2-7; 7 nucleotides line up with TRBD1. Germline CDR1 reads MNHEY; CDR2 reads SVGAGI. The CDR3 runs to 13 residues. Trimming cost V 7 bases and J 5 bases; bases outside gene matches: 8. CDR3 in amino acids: CASTKTGTDEQYF. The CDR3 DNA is TGTGCCAGCACTAAGACAGGGACAGACGAGCAGTACTTC.

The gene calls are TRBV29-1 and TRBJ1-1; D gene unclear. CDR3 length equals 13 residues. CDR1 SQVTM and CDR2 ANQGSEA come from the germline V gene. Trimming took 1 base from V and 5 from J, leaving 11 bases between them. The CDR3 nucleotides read TGCAGCGTTGAAGGGCCTTCGGGGACTGAAGCTTTCTTT. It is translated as CSVEGPSGTEAFF.

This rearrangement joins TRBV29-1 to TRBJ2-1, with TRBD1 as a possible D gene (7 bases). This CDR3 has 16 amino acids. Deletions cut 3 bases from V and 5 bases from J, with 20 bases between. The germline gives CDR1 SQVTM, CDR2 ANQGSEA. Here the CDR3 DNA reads TGCAGCGTTGATAGCGGTCGGGGGACAGTCCACAATGAGCAGTTCTTC. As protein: CSVDSGRGTVHNEQFF.

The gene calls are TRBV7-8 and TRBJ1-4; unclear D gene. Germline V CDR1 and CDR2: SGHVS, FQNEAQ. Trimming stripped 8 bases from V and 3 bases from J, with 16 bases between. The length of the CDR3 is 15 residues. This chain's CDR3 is CASASLRVSNEKLFF. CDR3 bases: TGTGCCAGCGCATCCCTGCGAGTATCTAATGAAAAACTGTTTTTT. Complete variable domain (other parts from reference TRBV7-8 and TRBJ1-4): GAGVSQSPRYKVAKRGQDVALRCDPISGHVSLFWYQQALGQGPEFLTYFQNEAQLDKSGLPSDRFFAERPEGSVSTLKIQRTQQEDSAVYLCASASLRVSNEKLFFGSGTQLSVL.